This T cell receptor (beta chain) was identified in a study of siplizumab effects on memory and regulatory T cells (dated by TCRdb to about 2019). For context, the study as a whole: The effect of the anti-CD2 antibody siplizumab on alloreactive T-cell subsets was examined in allogeneic mixed lymphocyte reactions constructed from human PBMCs. Findings and caveats that apply to the study as a whole: Of the alloreactive CD4+ clones that could be mapped, the Treg-derived share averaged around 70% with siplizumab compared with roughly 27% in control reactions. Whether proliferating Tregs from siplizumab cultures were suppressive was not functionally confirmed. A naive or memory phenotype could not be assigned to roughly 75-96% of proliferating CD4+ or CD8+ clones. The cumulative frequency of alloreactive sequences traceable to unstimulated CD4+ memory T cells was significantly reduced by siplizumab. Sequences below about 10^-5 frequency were poorly captured, so only a minor fraction of alloreactive clones could be mapped to unstimulated subsets. Compared with memory T cells, unstimulated naive T cells appeared more diverse, and naive cells seemed to make a substantial contribution to the alloresponse.

To note about this clone: Its antigen specificity is not known. Base qualities are not provided; no much larger clone lies one nucleotide away.

The protocol used for the library was the immunoSEQ multiplex PCR assay. Each sample had 10^5 or so TCR templates assayed by the deep sequencing platform. Genomic DNA extracted from sorted T cells was used for TCRbeta CDR3 sequencing. Concerning the study's data processing: The R programming language was used for clonal analysis of the TCRbeta CDR3 data. Unstimulated samples were compared with post-reaction CFSE-low samples to define alloreactive CD4+ and CD8+ clones. Regulatory or non-regulatory origin of alloreactive CD4+ clones was assigned by matching sequences to the sorted unstimulated Treg and non-Treg repertoires. Here the immuneACCESS table is served through TCRdb, limited to in-frame sequences with V and J called. Missing clones are a known gap in these copies; in checked studies unresolved V genes cover under half, and the rest lacks a known reason. V and J calls and clone size are those listed in that table; D and trimming were worked out from the DNA. The table for this sample lists tens of thousands of clones; around 96% of them were counted only once. The ten largest clones represent around 0.086% of the sample.

In three donor pairs, further sequencing was done on unstimulated CD8+ naive, CD4+ memory, CD8+ TEMRA, CD4+ naive and CD8+ effector memory subsets. TCRbeta CDR3 sequencing was performed on sorted unstimulated T cells and on proliferating T cells recovered from mixed lymphocyte reactions. Fresh whole blood from around 11 HLA-typed healthy donors was used to isolate PBMCs. The sequenced sample consisted of naive CD8+ T cells sorted from blood. In the paper's terms, the cell subset or site label means: unstimulated naive T cells. The TCR comes from a human donor in good health.

The sequenced DNA: TGTGCCAGCAGCGTATCGACAGGGGCCCACTACGAGCAGTACTTC. Its protein is CASSVSTGAHYEQYF. The sequence joins TRBV9 to TRBJ2-7; TRBD1 aligns with 8 central bases. From its cysteine to its phenylalanine, the CDR3 spans 15 amino acids. The only DNA kept is the CDR3, 45 bases in frame from the first base. The germline V gene supplies CDR1 SGDLS and CDR2 YYNGEE. The V end gives up 1 base and the J end 3 bases, leaving 6 bases in the junction not matched to a gene. The full variable domain, with segments outside the CDR3 supplied by the reference TRBV9 and TRBJ2-7 proteins, appears as DSGVTQTPKHLITATGQRVTLRCSPRSGDLSVYWYQQSLDQGLQFLIQYYNGEERAKGNILERFSAQQFPDLHSELNLSSLELGDSALYFCASSVSTGAHYEQYFGPGTRLTVT.